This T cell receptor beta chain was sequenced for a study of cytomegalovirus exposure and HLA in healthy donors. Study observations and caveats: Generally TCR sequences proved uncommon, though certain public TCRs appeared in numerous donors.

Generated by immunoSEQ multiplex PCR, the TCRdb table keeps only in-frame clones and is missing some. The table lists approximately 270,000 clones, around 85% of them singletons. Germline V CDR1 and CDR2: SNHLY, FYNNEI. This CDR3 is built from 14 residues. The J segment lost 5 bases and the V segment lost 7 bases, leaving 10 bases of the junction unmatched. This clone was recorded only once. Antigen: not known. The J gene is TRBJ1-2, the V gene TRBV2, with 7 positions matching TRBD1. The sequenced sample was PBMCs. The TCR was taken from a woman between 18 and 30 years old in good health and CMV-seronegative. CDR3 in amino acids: CASNNRGVGYGYTF. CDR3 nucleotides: TGTGCCAGCAATAACAGGGGTGTCGGGTATGGCTACACCTTC.